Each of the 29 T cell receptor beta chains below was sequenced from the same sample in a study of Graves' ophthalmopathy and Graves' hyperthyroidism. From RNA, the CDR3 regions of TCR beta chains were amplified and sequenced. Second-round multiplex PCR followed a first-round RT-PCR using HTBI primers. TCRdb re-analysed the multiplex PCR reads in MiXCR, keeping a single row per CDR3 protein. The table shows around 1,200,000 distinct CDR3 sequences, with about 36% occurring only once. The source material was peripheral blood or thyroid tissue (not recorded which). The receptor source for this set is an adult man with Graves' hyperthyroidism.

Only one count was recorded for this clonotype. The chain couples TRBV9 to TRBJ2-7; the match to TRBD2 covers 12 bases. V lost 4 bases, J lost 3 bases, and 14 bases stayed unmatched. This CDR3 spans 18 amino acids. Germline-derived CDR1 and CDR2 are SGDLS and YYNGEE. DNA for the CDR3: TGTGCCAGCAGCCAAGATGAGGGGACTAGCGGGTCAAACTACGAGCAGTACTTC. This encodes CASSQDEGTSGSNYEQYF.

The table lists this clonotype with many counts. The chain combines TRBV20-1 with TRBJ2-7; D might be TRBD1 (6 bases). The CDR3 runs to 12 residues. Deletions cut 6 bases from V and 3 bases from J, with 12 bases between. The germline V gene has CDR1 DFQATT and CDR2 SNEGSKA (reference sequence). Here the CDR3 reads CSAVGQYYEQYF. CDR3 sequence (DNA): TGCAGTGCAGTTGGACAGTACTACGAGCAGTACTTC.

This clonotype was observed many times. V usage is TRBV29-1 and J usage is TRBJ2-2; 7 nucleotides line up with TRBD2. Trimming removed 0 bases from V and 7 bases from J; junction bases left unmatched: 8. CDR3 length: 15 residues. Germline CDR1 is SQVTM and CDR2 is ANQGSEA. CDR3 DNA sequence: TGCAGCGTTGAAGATCCACGGGAGGCGGTCGGGGAGCTGTTTTTT. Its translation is CSVEDPREAVGELFF.

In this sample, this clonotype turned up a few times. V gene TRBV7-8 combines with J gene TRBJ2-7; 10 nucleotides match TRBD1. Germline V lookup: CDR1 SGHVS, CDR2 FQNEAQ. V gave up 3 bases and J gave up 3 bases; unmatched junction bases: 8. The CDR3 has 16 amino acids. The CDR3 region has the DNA TGTGCCAGCAGCTTCCCGACAGGGGGCCTAGGCTACGAGCAGTACTTC. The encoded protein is CASSFPTGGLGYEQYF. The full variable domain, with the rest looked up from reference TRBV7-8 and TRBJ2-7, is GAGVSQSPRYKVAKRGQDVALRCDPISGHVSLFWYQQALGQGPEFLTYFQNEAQLDKSGLPSDRFFAERPEGSVSTLKIQRTQQEDSAVYLCASSFPTGGLGYEQYFGPGTRLTVT.

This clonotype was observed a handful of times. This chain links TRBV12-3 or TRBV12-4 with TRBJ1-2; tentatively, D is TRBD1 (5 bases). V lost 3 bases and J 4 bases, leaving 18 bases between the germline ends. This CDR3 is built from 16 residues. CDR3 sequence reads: CASSFFVIRDSYGYTF. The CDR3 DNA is TGTGCCAGCAGTTTTTTCGTAATCAGGGATTCCTATGGCTACACCTTC.

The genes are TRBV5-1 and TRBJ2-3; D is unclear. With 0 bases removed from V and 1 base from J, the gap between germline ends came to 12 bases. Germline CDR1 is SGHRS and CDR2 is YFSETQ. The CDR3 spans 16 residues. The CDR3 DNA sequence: TGCGCCAGCAGCTTGGGGCCGGTTATGGGCACAGATACGCAGTATTTT. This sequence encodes CASSLGPVMGTDTQYF.

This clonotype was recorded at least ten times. This chain's CDR3 is CASSLTPTGGQETQYF. The CDR3 nucleotides are TGTGCCAGCAGCTTAACCCCGACAGGGGGCCAAGAGACCCAGTACTTC. This rearrangement joins TRBV7-3 to TRBJ2-5; 9 bases map to TRBD1. V shed 0 bases and J 1 base; nucleotides not matched to a gene: 3. The CDR3 is made up of 16 amino acids. Germline V CDR1 and CDR2: SGHTA, FQGTGA.

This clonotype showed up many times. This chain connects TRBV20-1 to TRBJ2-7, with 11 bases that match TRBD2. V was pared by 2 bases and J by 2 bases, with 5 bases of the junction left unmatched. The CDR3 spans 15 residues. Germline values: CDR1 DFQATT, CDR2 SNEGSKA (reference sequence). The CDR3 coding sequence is TGCAGTGCTAGACCCTCGACTAGCGGGGCCTACGAGCAGTACTTC. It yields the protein CSARPSTSGAYEQYF.

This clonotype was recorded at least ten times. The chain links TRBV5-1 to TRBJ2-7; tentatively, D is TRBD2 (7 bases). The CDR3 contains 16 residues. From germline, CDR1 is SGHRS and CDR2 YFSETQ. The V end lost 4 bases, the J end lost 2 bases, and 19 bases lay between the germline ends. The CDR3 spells CASSGRDTLIAYEQYF. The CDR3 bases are TGCGCCAGCAGCGGGAGGGACACCCTAATAGCCTACGAGCAGTACTTC.

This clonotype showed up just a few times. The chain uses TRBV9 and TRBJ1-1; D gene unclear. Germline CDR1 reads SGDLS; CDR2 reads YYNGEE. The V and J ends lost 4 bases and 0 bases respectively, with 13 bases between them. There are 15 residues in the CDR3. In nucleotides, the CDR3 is TGTGCCAGCAGCCCCGAGGTCCTCATGAACACTGAAGCTTTCTTT. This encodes CASSPEVLMNTEAFF.

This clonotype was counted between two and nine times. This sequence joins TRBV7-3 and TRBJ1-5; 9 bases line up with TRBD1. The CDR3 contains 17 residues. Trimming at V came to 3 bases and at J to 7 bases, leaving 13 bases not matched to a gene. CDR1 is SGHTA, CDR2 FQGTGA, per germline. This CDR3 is CASSFIPPGQGSQPQHF. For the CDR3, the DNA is TGTGCCAGCAGCTTTATACCCCCGGGACAGGGATCACAGCCCCAGCATTTT. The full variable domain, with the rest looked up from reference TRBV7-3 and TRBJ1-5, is GAGVSQTPSNKVTEKGKYVELRCDPISGHTALYWYRQSLGQGPEFLIYFQGTGAADDSGLPNDRFFAVRPEGSVSTLKIQRTERGDSAVYLCASSFIPPGQGSQPQHFGDGTRLSIL.

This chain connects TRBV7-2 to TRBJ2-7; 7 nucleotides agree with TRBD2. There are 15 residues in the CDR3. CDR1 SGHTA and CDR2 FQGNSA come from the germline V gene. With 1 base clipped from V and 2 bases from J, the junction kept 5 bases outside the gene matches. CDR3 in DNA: TGTGCCAGCAGCTTAGGGGAGGGCCCTACCTACGAGCAGTACTTC. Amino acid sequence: CASSLGEGPTYEQYF.

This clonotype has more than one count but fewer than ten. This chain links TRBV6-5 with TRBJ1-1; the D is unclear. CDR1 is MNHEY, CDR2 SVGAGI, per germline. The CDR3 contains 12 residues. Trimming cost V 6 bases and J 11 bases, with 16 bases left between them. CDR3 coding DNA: TGTGCCAGCAGAAAAGCGGGGAACCGGGCTTTCTTT. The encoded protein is CASRKAGNRAFF.

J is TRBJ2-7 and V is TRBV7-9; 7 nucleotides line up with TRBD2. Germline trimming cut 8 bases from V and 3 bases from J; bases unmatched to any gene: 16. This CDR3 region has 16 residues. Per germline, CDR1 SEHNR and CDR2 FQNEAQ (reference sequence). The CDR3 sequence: CASLGGTGEVSYEQYF. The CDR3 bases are TGTGCCAGCCTGGGGGGGACCGGGGAGGTCAGCTACGAGCAGTACTTC.

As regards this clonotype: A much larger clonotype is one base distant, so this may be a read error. CDR3 DNA: TGTGCCATCAGTTTCTTAGACGAGCAGTACTTC. It specifies CAISFLDEQYF. This chain links TRBV12-3 or TRBV12-4 with TRBJ2-7; no reliable D call. The CDR3 has 11 residues.

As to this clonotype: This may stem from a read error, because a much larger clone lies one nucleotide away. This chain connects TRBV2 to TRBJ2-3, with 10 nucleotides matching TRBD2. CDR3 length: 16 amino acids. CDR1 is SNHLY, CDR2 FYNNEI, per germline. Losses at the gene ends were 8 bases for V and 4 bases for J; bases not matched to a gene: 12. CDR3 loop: CASASTGTSVADTQYF. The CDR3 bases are TGTGCCAGCGCGTCAACCGGGACTAGCGTAGCAGATACGCAGTATTTT.

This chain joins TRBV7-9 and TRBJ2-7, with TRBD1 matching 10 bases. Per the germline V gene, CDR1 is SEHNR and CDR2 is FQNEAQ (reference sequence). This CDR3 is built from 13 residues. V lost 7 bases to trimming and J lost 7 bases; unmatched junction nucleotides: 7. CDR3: CASNPGQGREQYF. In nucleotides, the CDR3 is TGTGCCAGCAACCCGGGACAGGGGCGTGAGCAGTACTTC.

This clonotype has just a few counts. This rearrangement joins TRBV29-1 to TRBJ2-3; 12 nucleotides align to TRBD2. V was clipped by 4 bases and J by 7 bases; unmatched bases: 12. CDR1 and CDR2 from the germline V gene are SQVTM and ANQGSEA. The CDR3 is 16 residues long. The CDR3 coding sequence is TGCAGCGTTGTTCCGCTAGCGGGGGGGCGAATGTATACGCAGTATTTT. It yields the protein CSVVPLAGGRMYTQYF.

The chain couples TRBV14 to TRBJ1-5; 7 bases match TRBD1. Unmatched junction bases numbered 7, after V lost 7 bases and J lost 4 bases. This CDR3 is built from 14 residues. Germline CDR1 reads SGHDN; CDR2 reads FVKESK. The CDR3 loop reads CASNRQGENQPQHF. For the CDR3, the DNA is TGTGCCAGCAACCGCCAGGGGGAGAATCAGCCCCAGCATTTT.

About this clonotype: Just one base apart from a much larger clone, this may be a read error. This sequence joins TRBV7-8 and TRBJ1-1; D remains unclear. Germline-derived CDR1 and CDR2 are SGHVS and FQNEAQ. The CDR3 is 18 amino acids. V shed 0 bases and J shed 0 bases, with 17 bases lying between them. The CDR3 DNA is TGTGCCAGCAGCTTAGCGAGGGTGCCGAGTGGTTTGAACACTGAAGCTTTCTTT. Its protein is CASSLARVPSGLNTEAFF.

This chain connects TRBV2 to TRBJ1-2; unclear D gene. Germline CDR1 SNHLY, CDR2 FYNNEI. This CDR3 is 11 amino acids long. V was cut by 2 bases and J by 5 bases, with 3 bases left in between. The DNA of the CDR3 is TGTGCCAGCAGTGAACCTTATGGCTACACCTTC. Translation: CASSEPYGYTF.

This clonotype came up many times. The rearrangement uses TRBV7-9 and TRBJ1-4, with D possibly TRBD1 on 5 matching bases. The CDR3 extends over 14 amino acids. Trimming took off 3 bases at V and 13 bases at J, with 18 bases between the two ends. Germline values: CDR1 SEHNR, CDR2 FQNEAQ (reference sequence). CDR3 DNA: TGTGCCAGCAGCTTCGCAAACAACGGGGGGATACTGTTTTTT. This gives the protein CASSFANNGGILFF. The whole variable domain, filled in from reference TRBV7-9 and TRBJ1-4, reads DTGVSQNPRHKITKRGQNVTFRCDPISEHNRLYWYRQTLGQGPEFLTYFQNEAQLEKSRLLSDRFSAERPKGSFSTLEIQRTEQGDSAMYLCASSFANNGGILFFGSGTQLSVL.

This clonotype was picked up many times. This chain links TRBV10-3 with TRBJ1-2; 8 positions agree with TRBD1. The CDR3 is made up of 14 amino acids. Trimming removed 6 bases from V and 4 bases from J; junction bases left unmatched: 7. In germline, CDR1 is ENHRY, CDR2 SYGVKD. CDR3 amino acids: CAIRRTGSSYGYTF. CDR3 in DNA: TGTGCCATCAGAAGGACAGGGAGTAGCTATGGCTACACCTTC.

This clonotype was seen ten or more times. DNA for the CDR3: TGTGCCAGCATGCGGGGGGCAACGACGGGGGCCAACGTCCTGACTTTC. It encodes CASMRGATTGANVLTF. The chain carries TRBV2 and TRBJ2-6; 8 bases fit TRBD2. CDR1 and CDR2 from the germline V gene are SNHLY and FYNNEI. V lost 7 bases to trimming and J lost 4 bases; unmatched junction nucleotides: 9. The CDR3 totals 16 residues.

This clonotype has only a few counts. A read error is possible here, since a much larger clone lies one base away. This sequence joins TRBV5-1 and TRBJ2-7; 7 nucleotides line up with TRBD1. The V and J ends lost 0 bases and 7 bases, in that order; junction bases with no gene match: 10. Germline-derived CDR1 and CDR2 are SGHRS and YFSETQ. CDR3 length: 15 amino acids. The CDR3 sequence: CASSLGPGQTLEQYF. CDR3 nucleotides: TGCGCCAGCAGCTTGGGCCCGGGACAGACTCTGGAGCAGTACTTC.

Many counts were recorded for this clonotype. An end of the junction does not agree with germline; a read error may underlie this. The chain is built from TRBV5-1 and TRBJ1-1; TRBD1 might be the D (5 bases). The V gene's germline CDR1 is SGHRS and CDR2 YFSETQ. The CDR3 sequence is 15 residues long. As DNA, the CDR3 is TGCGCCAGCAGCTGGACGACAGCGGCGAACGCTGAAGCTTTCTTT. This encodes CASSWTTAANAEAFF.

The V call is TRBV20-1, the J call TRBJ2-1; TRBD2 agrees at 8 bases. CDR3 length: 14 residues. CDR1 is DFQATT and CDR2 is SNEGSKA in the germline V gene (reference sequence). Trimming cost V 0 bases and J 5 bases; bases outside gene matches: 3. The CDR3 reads CSARDGTRNNEQFF. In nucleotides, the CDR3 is TGCAGTGCTAGAGATGGGACTAGAAACAATGAGCAGTTCTTC.

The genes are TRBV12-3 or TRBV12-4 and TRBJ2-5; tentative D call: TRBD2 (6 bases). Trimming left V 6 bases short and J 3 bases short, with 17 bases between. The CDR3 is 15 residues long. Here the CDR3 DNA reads TGTGCCAGCAGCGGCGGGAAGGTGGGAGAAGAGACCCAGTACTTC. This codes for CASSGGKVGEETQYF.

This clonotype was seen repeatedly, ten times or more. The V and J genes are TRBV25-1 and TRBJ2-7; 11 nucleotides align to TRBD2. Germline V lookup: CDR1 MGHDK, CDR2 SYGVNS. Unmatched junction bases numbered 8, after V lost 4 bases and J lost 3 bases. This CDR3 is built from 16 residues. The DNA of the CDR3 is TGTGCCAGCAGTGGGTTTAGCGGGAGGGGCTACTACGAGCAGTACTTC. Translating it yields CASSGFSGRGYYEQYF.